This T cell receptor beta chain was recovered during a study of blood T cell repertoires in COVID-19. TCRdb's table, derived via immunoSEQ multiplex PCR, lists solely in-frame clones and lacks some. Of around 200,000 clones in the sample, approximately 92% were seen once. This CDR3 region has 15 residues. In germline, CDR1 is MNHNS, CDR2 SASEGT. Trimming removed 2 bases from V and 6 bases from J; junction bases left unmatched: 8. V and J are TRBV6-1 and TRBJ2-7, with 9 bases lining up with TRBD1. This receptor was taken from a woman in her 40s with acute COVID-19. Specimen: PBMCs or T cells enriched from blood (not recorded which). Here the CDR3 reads CASSEPGTGSREQYF. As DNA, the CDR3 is TGTGCCAGCAGTGAACCCGGGACAGGGTCACGCGAGCAGTACTTC.